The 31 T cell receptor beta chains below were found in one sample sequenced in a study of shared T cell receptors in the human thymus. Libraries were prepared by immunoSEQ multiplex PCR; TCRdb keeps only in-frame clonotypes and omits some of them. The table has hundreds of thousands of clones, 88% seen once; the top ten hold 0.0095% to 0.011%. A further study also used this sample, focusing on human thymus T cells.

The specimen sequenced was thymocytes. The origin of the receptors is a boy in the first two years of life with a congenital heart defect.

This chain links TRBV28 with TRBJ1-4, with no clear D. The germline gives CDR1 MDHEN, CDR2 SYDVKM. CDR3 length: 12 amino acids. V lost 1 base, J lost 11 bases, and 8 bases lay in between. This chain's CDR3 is CASSLFGRKLFF. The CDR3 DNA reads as TGTGCCAGCAGTTTATTTGGGAGGAAACTGTTTTTT. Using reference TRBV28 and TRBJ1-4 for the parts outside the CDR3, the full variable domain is DVKVTQSSRYLVKRTGEKVFLECVQDMDHENMFWYRQDPGLGLRLIYFSYDVKMKEKGDIPEGYSVSREKKERFSLILESASTNQTSMYLCASSLFGRKLFFGSGTQLSVL.

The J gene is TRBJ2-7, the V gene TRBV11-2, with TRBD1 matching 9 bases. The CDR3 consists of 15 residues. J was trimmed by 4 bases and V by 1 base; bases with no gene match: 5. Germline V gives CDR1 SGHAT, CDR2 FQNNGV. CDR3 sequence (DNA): TGTGCCAGCAGCTTAGGGACAGGGGAAGTATACGAGCAGTACTTC. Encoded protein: CASSLGTGEVYEQYF.

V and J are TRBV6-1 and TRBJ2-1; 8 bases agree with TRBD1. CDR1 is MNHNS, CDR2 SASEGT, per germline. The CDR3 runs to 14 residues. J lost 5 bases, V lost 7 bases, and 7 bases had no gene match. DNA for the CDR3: TGTGCCAGCACTTGGACAGGGACCCACAATGAGCAGTTCTTC. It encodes CASTWTGTHNEQFF.

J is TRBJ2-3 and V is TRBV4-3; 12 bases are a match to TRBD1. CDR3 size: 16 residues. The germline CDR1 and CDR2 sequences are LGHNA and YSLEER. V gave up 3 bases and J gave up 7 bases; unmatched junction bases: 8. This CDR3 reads CASSHETGQGAYTQYF. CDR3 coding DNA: TGCGCCAGCAGCCACGAAACGGGACAGGGGGCTTATACGCAGTATTTT.

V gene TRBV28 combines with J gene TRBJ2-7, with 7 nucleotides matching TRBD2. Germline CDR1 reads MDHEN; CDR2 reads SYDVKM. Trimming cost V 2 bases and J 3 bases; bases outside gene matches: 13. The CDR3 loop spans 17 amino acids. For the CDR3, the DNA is TGTGCCAGCAGTTTAGTCGGGCGGGGGACGGTCCTCTACGAGCAGTACTTC. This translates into CASSLVGRGTVLYEQYF.

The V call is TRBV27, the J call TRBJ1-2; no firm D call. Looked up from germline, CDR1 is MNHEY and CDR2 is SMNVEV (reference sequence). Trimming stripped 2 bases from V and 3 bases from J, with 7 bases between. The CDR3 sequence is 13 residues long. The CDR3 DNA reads TGTGCCAGCAGTTTAAGCTATCACTATGGCTACACCTTC. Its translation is CASSLSYHYGYTF.

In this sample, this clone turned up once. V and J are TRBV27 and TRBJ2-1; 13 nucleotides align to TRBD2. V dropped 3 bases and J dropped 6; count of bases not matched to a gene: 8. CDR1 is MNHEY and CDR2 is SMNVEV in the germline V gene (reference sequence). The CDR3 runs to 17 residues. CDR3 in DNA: TGTGCCAGCAGTTTCCCCCCGGGACTAGCGGGAATCAATGAGCAGTTCTTC. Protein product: CASSFPPGLAGINEQFF.

The CDR3 DNA follows: TGTGCCAGCAGCCAACGGGGGTCGAAGGGTACGCAGTATTTT. It codes for CASSQRGSKGTQYF. V and J are TRBV7-9 and TRBJ2-3, with D perhaps TRBD2 (6 bases). Germline-derived CDR1 and CDR2 are SEHNR and FQNEAQ (reference sequence). V lost 5 bases to trimming and J lost 8 bases, with 17 bases between them. The CDR3 extends over 14 amino acids.

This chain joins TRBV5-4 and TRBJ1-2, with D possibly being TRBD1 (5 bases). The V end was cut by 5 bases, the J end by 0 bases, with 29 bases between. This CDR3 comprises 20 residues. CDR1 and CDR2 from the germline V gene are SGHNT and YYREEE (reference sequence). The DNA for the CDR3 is TGTGCCAGCAGTTTCCCTTCTTCATCCTCGGGACTGATAGCTAACTATGGCTACACCTTC. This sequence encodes CASSFPSSSSGLIANYGYTF.

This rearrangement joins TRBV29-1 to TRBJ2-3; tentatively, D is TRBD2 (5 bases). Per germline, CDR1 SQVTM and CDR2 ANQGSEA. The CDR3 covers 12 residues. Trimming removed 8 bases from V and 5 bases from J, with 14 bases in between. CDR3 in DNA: TGCAGCTTAAGGACTGGGAAAGATACGCAGTATTTT. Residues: CSLRTGKDTQYF.

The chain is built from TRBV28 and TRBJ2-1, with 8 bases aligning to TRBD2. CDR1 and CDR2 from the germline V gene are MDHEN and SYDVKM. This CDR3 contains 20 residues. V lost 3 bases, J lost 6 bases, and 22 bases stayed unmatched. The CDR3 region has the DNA TGTGCCAGCAGTTTTGGGCGGGAGGAATTCATATCCCCAGGGTGCAATGAGCAGTTCTTC. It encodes CASSFGREEFISPGCNEQFF.

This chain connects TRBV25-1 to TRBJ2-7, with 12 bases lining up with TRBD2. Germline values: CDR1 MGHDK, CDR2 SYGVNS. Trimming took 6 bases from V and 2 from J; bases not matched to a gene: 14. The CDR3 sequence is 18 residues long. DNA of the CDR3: TGTGCCAGCAGCACCTGGGGACCTAGCGGGAGGGCGACCTACGAGCAGTACTTC. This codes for CASSTWGPSGRATYEQYF.

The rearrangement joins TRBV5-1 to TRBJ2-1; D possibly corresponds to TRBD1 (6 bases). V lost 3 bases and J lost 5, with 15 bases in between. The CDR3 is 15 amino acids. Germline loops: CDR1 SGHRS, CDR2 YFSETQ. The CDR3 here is CASSSSETGNNEQFF. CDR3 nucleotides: TGCGCCAGCAGCTCGTCCGAGACAGGTAACAATGAGCAGTTCTTC. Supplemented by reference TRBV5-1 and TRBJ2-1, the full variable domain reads KAGVTQTPRYLIKTRGQQVTLSCSPISGHRSVSWYQQTPGQGLQFLFEYFSETQRNKGNFPGRFSGRQFSNSRSEMNVSTLELGDSALYLCASSSSETGNNEQFFGPGTRLTVL.

In DNA, the CDR3 is TGCGCCAGCAGCCACAACAGGGGGCCTAACTATGGCTACACCTTC. Protein sequence: CASSHNRGPNYGYTF. This chain connects TRBV4-1 to TRBJ1-2; 9 bases match TRBD1. The V and J ends lost 3 bases and 0 bases, in that order; junction bases with no gene match: 2. Germline V gene data show CDR1 as MGHRA and CDR2 as YSYEKL. The CDR3 loop spans 15 amino acids.

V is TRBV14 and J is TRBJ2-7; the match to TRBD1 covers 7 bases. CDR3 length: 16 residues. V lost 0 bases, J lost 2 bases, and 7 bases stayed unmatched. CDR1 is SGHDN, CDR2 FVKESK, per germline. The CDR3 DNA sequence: TGTGCCAGCAGCCAAGAACTTCGGGACAGCGCCTACGAGCAGTACTTC. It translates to CASSQELRDSAYEQYF.

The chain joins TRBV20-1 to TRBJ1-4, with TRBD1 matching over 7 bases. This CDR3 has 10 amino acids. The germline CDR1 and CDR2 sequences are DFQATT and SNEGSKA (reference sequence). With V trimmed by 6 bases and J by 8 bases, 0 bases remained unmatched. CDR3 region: CSAQGEKLFF. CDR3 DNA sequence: TGCAGTGCACAGGGGGAAAAACTGTTTTTT.

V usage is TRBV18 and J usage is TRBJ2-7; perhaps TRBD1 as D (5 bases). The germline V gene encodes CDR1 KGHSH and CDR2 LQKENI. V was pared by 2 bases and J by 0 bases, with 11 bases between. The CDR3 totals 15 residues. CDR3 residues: CASSPGHISSYEQYF. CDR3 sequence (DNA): TGTGCCAGCTCACCAGGACACATTAGCTCCTACGAGCAGTACTTC.

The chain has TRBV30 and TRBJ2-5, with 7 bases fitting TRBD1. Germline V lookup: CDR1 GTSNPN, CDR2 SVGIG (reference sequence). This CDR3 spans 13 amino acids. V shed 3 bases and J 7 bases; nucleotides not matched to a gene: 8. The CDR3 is CAWSPTGPGTQYF. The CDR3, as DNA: TGTGCCTGGAGCCCGACAGGGCCGGGGACCCAGTACTTC.

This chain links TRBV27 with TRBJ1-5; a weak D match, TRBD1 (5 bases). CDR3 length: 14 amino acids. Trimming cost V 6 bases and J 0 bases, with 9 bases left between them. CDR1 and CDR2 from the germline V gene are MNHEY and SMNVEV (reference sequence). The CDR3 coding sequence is TGTGCCAGCAGCCGAGACAGTAGCAATCAGCCCCAGCATTTT. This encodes CASSRDSSNQPQHF.

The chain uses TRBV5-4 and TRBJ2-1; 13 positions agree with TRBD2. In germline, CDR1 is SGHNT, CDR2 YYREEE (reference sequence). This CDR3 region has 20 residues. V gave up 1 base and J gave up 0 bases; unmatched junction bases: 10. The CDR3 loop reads CASSLPEGTSGVSSYNEQFF. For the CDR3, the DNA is TGTGCCAGCAGCTTGCCAGAGGGGACTAGCGGGGTAAGCTCCTACAATGAGCAGTTCTTC.

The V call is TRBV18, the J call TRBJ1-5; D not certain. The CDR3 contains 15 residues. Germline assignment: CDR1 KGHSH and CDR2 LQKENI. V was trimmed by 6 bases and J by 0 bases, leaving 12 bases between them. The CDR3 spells CASSPLRDSNQPQHF. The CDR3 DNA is TGTGCCAGCTCCCCCCTCCGGGATAGCAATCAGCCCCAGCATTTT.

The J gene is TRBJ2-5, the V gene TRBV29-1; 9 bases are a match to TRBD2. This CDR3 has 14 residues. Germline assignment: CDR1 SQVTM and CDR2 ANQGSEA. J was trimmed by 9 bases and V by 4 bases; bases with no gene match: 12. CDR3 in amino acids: CSVGIAGGRSAQYF. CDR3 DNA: TGCAGCGTTGGAATTGCGGGAGGGAGGTCGGCCCAGTACTTC.

The CDR3 reads CASSFLSGSVGSQYF. CDR3 coding DNA: TGTGCCAGCAGTTTCCTTAGCGGGAGCGTGGGGTCCCAGTACTTC. The rearrangement joins TRBV28 to TRBJ2-5; 9 positions agree with TRBD2. The V gene end was trimmed by 3 bases and the J gene end by 9 bases; junction bases not matched to a gene: 11. Germline assignment: CDR1 MDHEN and CDR2 SYDVKM. The CDR3 length is 15 residues.

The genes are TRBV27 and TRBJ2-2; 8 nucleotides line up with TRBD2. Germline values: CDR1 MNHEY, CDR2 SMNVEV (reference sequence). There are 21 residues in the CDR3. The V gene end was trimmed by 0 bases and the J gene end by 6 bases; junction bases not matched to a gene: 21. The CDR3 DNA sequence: TGTGCCAGCAGTTTATCGCCGCGGACGGCCCCGGGACTAGGAACGGCCGGGGAGCTGTTTTTT. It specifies CASSLSPRTAPGLGTAGELFF.

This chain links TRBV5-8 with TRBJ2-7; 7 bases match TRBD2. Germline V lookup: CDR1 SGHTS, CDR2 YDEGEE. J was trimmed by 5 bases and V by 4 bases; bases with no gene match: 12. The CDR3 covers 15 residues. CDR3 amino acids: CASSASFSGSHEQYF. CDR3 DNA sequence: TGTGCCAGCAGCGCCTCTTTTAGCGGGTCCCACGAGCAGTACTTC.

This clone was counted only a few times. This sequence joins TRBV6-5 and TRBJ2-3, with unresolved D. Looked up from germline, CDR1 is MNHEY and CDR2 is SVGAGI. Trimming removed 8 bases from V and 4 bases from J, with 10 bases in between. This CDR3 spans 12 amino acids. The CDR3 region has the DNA TGTGCCAGCCTGATCGGTCCAGATACGCAGTATTTT. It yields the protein CASLIGPDTQYF.

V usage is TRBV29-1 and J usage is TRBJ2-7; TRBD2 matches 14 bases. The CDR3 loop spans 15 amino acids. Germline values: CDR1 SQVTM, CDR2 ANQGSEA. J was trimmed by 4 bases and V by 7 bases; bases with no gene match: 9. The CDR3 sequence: CSGGTSGSWGYEQYF. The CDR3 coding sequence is TGCAGCGGCGGGACTAGCGGGAGCTGGGGTTACGAGCAGTACTTC.

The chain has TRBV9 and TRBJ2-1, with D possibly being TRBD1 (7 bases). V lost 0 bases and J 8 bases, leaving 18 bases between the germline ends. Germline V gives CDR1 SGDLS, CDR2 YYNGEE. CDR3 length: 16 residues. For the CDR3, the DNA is TGTGCCAGCAGCGTAGCTCCATTAGGAGGGGGCCATGAGCAGTTCTTC. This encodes CASSVAPLGGGHEQFF.

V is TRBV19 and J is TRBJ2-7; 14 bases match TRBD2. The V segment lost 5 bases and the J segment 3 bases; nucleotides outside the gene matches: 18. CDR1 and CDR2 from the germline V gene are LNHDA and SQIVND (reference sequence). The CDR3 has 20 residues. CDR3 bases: TGTGCCAGTAGTCAGGGACAGGGACTAGCGGGAGAAACCGCCGTCTACGAGCAGTACTTC. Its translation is CASSQGQGLAGETAVYEQYF.

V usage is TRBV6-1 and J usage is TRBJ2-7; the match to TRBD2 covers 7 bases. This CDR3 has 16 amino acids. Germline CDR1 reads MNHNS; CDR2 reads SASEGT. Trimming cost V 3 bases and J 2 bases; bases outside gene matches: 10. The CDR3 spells CASSESREFPPYEQYF. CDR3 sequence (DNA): TGTGCCAGCAGTGAGTCGCGGGAGTTCCCCCCCTACGAGCAGTACTTC.

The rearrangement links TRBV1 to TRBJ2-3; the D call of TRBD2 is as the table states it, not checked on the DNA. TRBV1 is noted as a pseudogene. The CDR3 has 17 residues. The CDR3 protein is CTSSQDGIAGDTDTQYF. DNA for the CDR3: TGCACCAGCAGCCAAGATGGGATAGCGGGAGACACAGATACGCAGTATTTT.